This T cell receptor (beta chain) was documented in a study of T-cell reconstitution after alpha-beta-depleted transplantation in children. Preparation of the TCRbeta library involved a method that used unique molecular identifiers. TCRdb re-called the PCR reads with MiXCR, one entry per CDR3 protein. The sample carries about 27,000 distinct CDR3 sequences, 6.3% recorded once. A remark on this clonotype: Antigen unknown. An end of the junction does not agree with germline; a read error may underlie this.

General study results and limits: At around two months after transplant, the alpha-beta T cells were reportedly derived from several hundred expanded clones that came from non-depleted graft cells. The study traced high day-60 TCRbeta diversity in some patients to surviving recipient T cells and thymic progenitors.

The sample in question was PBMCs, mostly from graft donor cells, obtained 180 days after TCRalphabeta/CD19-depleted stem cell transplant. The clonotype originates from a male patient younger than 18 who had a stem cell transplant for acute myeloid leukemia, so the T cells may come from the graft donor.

The CDR3 spells CTSSERGAGTAPSYEQYF. The CDR3 DNA follows: TGTACCAGCAGTGAAAGGGGGGCCGGGACTGCACCCTCCTACGAGCAGTACTTC. This chain links TRBV6-1 with TRBJ2-7, with D perhaps given as TRBD1 or TRBD2 (6 bases each). The CDR3 is 18 amino acids. CDR1 is MNHNS and CDR2 is SASEGT in the germline V gene.